The 4 T cell receptor beta chains below were found in one sample sequenced in a study of T cell responses to AZD1222 COVID-19 vaccine. TCRdb's table, derived via immunoSEQ multiplex PCR, lists solely in-frame clones and lacks some. The table includes under 150,000 clones, about 91% detected once. The starting material was peripheral blood, obtained on day 0 of AZD1222 vaccination. The receptors shown here come from an adult in good health.

The chain recombines TRBV6-5 with TRBJ1-5; D gene ambiguous. Trimming removed 0 bases at V and 7 bases at J, with 7 bases between. CDR1 MNHEY and CDR2 SVGAGI come from the germline V gene. The CDR3 totals 13 residues. The CDR3 bases are TGTGCCAGCAGTTACTCGTACGAACAGCCCCAGCATTTT. Amino acids: CASSYSYEQPQHF.

The rearrangement links TRBV5-5 to TRBJ2-7; TRBD1 aligns across 9 bases. With V trimmed by 4 bases and J by 11 bases, 10 bases remained unmatched. The CDR3 contains 13 residues. Germline V gene data show CDR1 as SGHKS and CDR2 as YYEKEE (reference sequence). This chain's CDR3 is CASSDSGQGPKYF. CDR3 in DNA: TGTGCCAGCAGCGACTCGGGACAGGGACCCAAGTACTTC.

J is TRBJ1-3 and V is TRBV2; D is unresolved. The V end was cut by 0 bases, the J end by 4 bases, with 7 bases between. The CDR3 runs 14 residues. Per germline, CDR1 SNHLY and CDR2 FYNNEI. The CDR3 sequence: CASSEAARGNTIYF. The CDR3 DNA follows: TGTGCCAGCAGTGAAGCGGCACGAGGAAACACCATATATTTT.

The V and J genes are TRBV29-1 and TRBJ1-1, with 7 bases fitting TRBD1. Unmatched junction bases numbered 10, after V lost 6 bases and J lost 6 bases. Germline lookup yields CDR1 SQVTM and CDR2 ANQGSEA. The CDR3 is made up of 13 amino acids. Here the CDR3 DNA reads TGCAGCGTCGCTGACAGGGCGGTCTCTGAAGCTTTCTTT. Translated: CSVADRAVSEAFF.